Following are 24 T cell receptor beta chains from one sample sequenced in a study of OX40 agonist ivuxolimab in advanced cancers. Clones were sequenced by immunoSEQ multiplex PCR, and TCRdb holds only the in-frame ones, with some missing. The table lists about 67,000 clones, about 91% of them singletons. The material was CD4+ or CD8+ T cells sorted from blood, obtained in a trial of the OX40 agonist ivuxolimab. All receptors derive from an adult with an advanced solid tumor such as melanoma, head and neck, liver or kidney cancer.

In its sample, this clone was seen a few times. The rearrangement joins TRBV13 to TRBJ2-2; TRBD2 matches 9 bases. Germline-derived CDR1 and CDR2 are PRHDT and FYEKMQ (reference sequence). The CDR3 spans 16 residues. J was trimmed by 2 bases and V by 1 base; bases with no gene match: 2. The DNA for the CDR3 is TGTGCCAGCAGCTTAGTAGCGGGAGAAAACACCGGGGAGCTGTTTTTT. It encodes CASSLVAGENTGELFF.

The chain has TRBV11-2 and TRBJ2-2; no clear D. The CDR3 totals 12 residues. V gave up 8 bases and J gave up 10 bases, with 14 bases separating them. Germline CDR1 reads SGHAT; CDR2 reads FQNNGV. CDR3 in DNA: TGTGCCAGCTGCGATTCCGCGGAGGAGCTGTTTTTT. Translation gives CASCDSAEELFF.

This clone was counted only a few times. The J gene is TRBJ2-2, the V gene TRBV20-1; D not certain. This CDR3 comprises 11 residues. Trimming shortened V by 2 bases and J by 6 bases, and 4 bases separated the two germline ends. CDR1 is DFQATT and CDR2 is SNEGSKA in the germline V gene (reference sequence). CDR3 sequence reads: CSARLAGELFF. The DNA of the CDR3 is TGCAGTGCTAGACTCGCCGGGGAGCTGTTTTTT.

This rearrangement joins TRBV29-1 to TRBJ2-7; TRBD2 aligns across 7 bases. The CDR3 sequence is 14 residues long. V shed 0 bases, J shed 4 bases, and the junction held 6 bases outside the gene matches. Germline V gene lookup returns CDR1 SQVTM and CDR2 ANQGSEA. The CDR3 is CSVEEGGSGYEQYF. The CDR3, as DNA: TGCAGCGTTGAAGAAGGCGGGAGCGGTTACGAGCAGTACTTC.

CDR3 sequence: CASSLEPRLWGGDQETQYF. The CDR3 DNA reads TGTGCCAGCAGCTTGGAACCGCGTTTGTGGGGAGGGGACCAAGAGACCCAGTACTTC. This chain joins TRBV5-8 and TRBJ2-5, with 7 bases aligning to TRBD2. Losses at the gene ends were 0 bases for V and 0 bases for J; bases not matched to a gene: 14. The germline V gene has CDR1 SGHTS and CDR2 YDEGEE. This CDR3 has 19 amino acids.

The chain uses TRBV27 and TRBJ2-1; 10 positions agree with TRBD2. The CDR3 totals 15 residues. The V and J ends lost 4 bases and 4 bases, in that order; junction bases with no gene match: 4. In germline, CDR1 is MNHEY, CDR2 SMNVEV (reference sequence). CDR3 sequence: CASSYGTSAYNEQFF. The CDR3 bases are TGTGCCAGCAGTTACGGGACTAGCGCTTACAATGAGCAGTTCTTC.

The rearrangement links TRBV7-2 to TRBJ2-7; TRBD1 matches 7 bases. V was pared by 4 bases and J by 5 bases, with 8 bases of the junction left unmatched. The CDR3 runs to 14 residues. Germline CDR1 is SGHTA and CDR2 is FQGNSA. The CDR3 DNA reads as TGTGCCAGCAGCTACCGACAGGGTTTGGACGAGCAGTACTTC. It encodes CASSYRQGLDEQYF. The full variable domain, its missing parts supplied by reference TRBV7-2 and TRBJ2-7, is GAGVSQSPSNKVTEKGKDVELRCDPISGHTALYWYRQSLGQGLEFLIYFQGNSAPDKSGLPSDRFSAERTGGSVSTLTIQRTQQEDSAVYLCASSYRQGLDEQYFGPGTRLTVT.

The chain recombines TRBV4-1 with TRBJ2-1, with 12 positions matching TRBD2. This CDR3 has 17 amino acids. The ends lost 4 bases at V and 5 bases at J; junction bases unmatched: 9. Germline CDR1 MGHRA, CDR2 YSYEKL. The CDR3: CASSPRTSGRIDNEQFF. For the CDR3, the DNA is TGCGCCAGCAGCCCTCGAACTAGCGGGAGGATAGACAATGAGCAGTTCTTC.

This chain uses TRBV7-6 with TRBJ2-5, with 7 bases matching TRBD2. The trim removed 2 bases at V and 5 bases at J, leaving 5 bases unmatched. The CDR3 consists of 14 residues. Germline V lookup: CDR1 SGHVS, CDR2 FNYEAQ. The CDR3 region is CASSLFGRVETQYF. In DNA, the CDR3 is TGTGCCAGCAGCTTATTTGGGAGGGTGGAGACCCAGTACTTC.

On this clone itself: Different DNA sequences within this sample yield the same CDR3. The rearrangement joins TRBV7-9 to TRBJ2-7; weak D call: TRBD2 (6 bases). This CDR3 comprises 14 residues. The V end was cut by 5 bases, the J end by 3 bases, with 14 bases between. Per germline, CDR1 SEHNR and CDR2 FQNEAQ (reference sequence). CDR3 in DNA: TGTGCCAGCAGCGGGGTTGGGGGGATCTACGAGCAGTACTTC. This gives the protein CASSGVGGIYEQYF.

This clone has a handful of counts. This chain links TRBV7-9 with TRBJ2-7, with a weak D call TRBD1 (6 bases). The CDR3 covers 14 residues. Germline assignment: CDR1 SEHNR and CDR2 FQNEAQ (reference sequence). V was clipped by 3 bases and J by 4 bases, with 13 bases between them. This chain's CDR3 is CASSLSGHSYEQYF. CDR3 sequence (DNA): TGTGCCAGCAGCTTGTCGGGACATTCTTACGAGCAGTACTTC.

CDR3 DNA: TGCGCCAGCGGCCCGGACAGGAACACAGATACGCAGTATTTT. This sequence encodes CASGPDRNTDTQYF. The chain carries TRBV10-2 and TRBJ2-3; 7 nucleotides line up with TRBD1. Germline V gives CDR1 WSHSY, CDR2 SAAADI. The CDR3 has 14 residues. V was pared by 8 bases and J by 2 bases, with 7 bases of the junction left unmatched.

The V gene is TRBV19, the J gene TRBJ2-1, with no clear D. Trimming removed 8 bases from V and 4 bases from J, with 9 bases in between. There are 12 residues in the CDR3. Germline CDR1 and CDR2: LNHDA and SQIVND (reference sequence). The CDR3 nucleotides are TGTGCCAGTCGTTTCGGATACAATGAGCAGTTCTTC. Translated: CASRFGYNEQFF.

The count of this clone is one. The rearrangement links TRBV7-9 to TRBJ2-5, with D maybe TRBD2 (5 bases). The ends were cut back, 3 bases at V and 3 bases at J, with 14 bases in the middle. The CDR3 spans 15 residues. The germline V gene has CDR1 SEHNR and CDR2 FQNEAQ (reference sequence). The chain's CDR3 is CASSLRVGLKETQYF. In nucleotides, the CDR3 is TGTGCCAGCAGCTTGCGGGTAGGGCTTAAAGAGACCCAGTACTTC.

This rearrangement joins TRBV5-1 to TRBJ2-7, with D tentatively TRBD2 (6 bases). V was pared by 4 bases and J by 3 bases, with 11 bases between. Germline CDR1 SGHRS, CDR2 YFSETQ. The CDR3 runs 13 residues. This chain's CDR3 is CASSPTRNYEQYF. As DNA, the CDR3 is TGCGCCAGCAGCCCGACTAGAAACTACGAGCAGTACTTC.

This clone appeared once. The chain uses TRBV6-1 and TRBJ1-5, with unresolved D. The germline V gene encodes CDR1 MNHNS and CDR2 SASEGT. With 10 bases removed from V and 0 bases from J, the gap between germline ends came to 10 bases. CDR3 size: 13 residues. In nucleotides, the CDR3 is TGTGCCACCTTCGACTTTAGCAATCAGCCCCAGCATTTT. Protein: CATFDFSNQPQHF.

The V call is TRBV5-4, the J call TRBJ2-2; TRBD1 is a possible D gene (5 bases). The V gene lost 4 bases and the J gene lost 8 bases, with 24 bases spanning the gap. The CDR3 contains 17 residues. CDR1 is SGHNT, CDR2 YYREEE, per germline (reference sequence). The CDR3 reads CASSLTTHRPGLGELFF. The CDR3 DNA reads as TGTGCCAGCAGCCTTACCACCCACAGGCCTGGGCTTGGGGAGCTGTTTTTT.

The gene calls are TRBV19 and TRBJ2-2; no clear D. The CDR3 is 11 residues long. The germline V and J ends were trimmed by 7 bases and 5 bases, with 5 bases remaining between them. The germline V gene encodes CDR1 LNHDA and CDR2 SQIVND (reference sequence). Written as DNA, the CDR3 is TGTGCCAGTACCCTGACCGGGGAGCTGTTTTTT. It specifies CASTLTGELFF.

This clone appeared once. The chain carries TRBV19 and TRBJ2-7, with D possibly matching TRBD1 (6 bases). In germline, CDR1 is LNHDA, CDR2 SQIVND (reference sequence). Trimming removed 3 bases at V and 2 bases at J, with 8 bases between. The CDR3 spans 13 residues. For the CDR3, the DNA is TGTGCCAGTAGTATGGGGGCAGCCTACGAGCAGTACTTC. This encodes CASSMGAAYEQYF.

The chain carries TRBV27 and TRBJ2-7; 7 bases align to TRBD2. There are 17 residues in the CDR3. V shed 2 bases and J 4 bases; nucleotides not matched to a gene: 14. Germline V gene data show CDR1 as MNHEY and CDR2 as SMNVEV (reference sequence). The CDR3 reads CASSLTPLGLSFYEQYF. Written as DNA, the CDR3 is TGTGCCAGCAGTTTAACCCCCCTGGGACTATCTTTTTACGAGCAGTACTTC.

The chain employs TRBV5-1 and TRBJ2-7, with D perhaps matching TRBD1 (5 bases). Germline V gene lookup returns CDR1 SGHRS and CDR2 YFSETQ. Trimming took off 5 bases at V and 3 bases at J, with 12 bases between the two ends. The CDR3 is 13 amino acids. This chain's CDR3 is CASSVDTNYEQYF. In nucleotides, the CDR3 is TGCGCCAGCAGTGTGGACACTAACTACGAGCAGTACTTC.

The V gene is TRBV29-1, the J gene TRBJ2-5; possibly TRBD1 or TRBD2 for D (5 bases each). CDR3 length: 15 residues. V was cut by 0 bases and J by 4 bases, with 15 bases left in between. Germline V gene lookup returns CDR1 SQVTM and CDR2 ANQGSEA. CDR3 in DNA: TGCAGCGTTGAAGATCGAGGGGACGGCGGAGAGACCCAGTACTTC. Its translation: CSVEDRGDGGETQYF.

The chain couples TRBV19 to TRBJ1-1; D gene uncertain. Trimming cost V 2 bases and J 4 bases, with 11 bases left between them. Germline V gives CDR1 LNHDA, CDR2 SQIVND (reference sequence). CDR3 length equals 14 residues. This CDR3 reads CASSILAGSTEAFF. For the CDR3, the DNA is TGTGCCAGTAGTATACTCGCGGGGAGCACTGAAGCTTTCTTT.

The genes are TRBV6-1 and TRBJ1-2; no definite D call. Trimming removed 6 bases at V and 5 bases at J, with 13 bases between. This CDR3 spans 13 amino acids. CDR1 is MNHNS, CDR2 SASEGT, per germline. The CDR3 coding sequence is TGTGCCAGCAGCAGACCTTCACAGTATGGCTACACCTTC. Translated, it gives CASSRPSQYGYTF.